This T cell receptor (beta chain) was recovered during a study of cytomegalovirus exposure and HLA in healthy donors. Notes on the study in general: On later analysis, the bulk of CMV-associated TCR beta chains appeared to be HLA-restricted. Later analysis suggested links between common viral pathogens and several top significant clusters. With high specificity and sensitivity, the classifier reportedly diagnosed cytomegalovirus status.

Of note for this clone: What it binds is unknown.

V was trimmed by 3 bases and J by 1 base, leaving 13 bases between them. CDR3 length equals 17 residues. CDR1 and CDR2 (germline): LNHNV, YYDKDF (reference sequence). Despite likely unrecorded immune exposures, the donors were nominally healthy at the time of sampling. The PCR was carried out with 60 Vbeta primers and 13 Jbeta primers. Data came from immunoSEQ multiplex PCR; TCRdb stores just in-frame clones and leaves some out. Across 150,000 or so clones, the top ten clones capture over 1.5% of the sample. The chain joins TRBV15 to TRBJ1-6; D unresolved. This TCR derives from a man younger than 35 in good health and CMV-seronegative. Sequencing was carried out using PBMCs. CDR3 coding DNA: TGTGCCACCAGCAGGAATCAGAGGGTATCCTATAATTCACCCCTCCACTTT. Amino acid sequence: CATSRNQRVSYNSPLHF. The entire variable domain, with the rest obtained from reference TRBV15 and TRBJ1-6, is as follows: DAMVIQNPRYQVTQFGKPVTLSCSQTLNHNVMYWYQQKSSQAPKLLFHYYDKDFNNEADTPDNFQSRRPNTSFCFLDIRSPGLGDTAMYLCATSRNQRVSYNSPLHFGNGTRLTVT.